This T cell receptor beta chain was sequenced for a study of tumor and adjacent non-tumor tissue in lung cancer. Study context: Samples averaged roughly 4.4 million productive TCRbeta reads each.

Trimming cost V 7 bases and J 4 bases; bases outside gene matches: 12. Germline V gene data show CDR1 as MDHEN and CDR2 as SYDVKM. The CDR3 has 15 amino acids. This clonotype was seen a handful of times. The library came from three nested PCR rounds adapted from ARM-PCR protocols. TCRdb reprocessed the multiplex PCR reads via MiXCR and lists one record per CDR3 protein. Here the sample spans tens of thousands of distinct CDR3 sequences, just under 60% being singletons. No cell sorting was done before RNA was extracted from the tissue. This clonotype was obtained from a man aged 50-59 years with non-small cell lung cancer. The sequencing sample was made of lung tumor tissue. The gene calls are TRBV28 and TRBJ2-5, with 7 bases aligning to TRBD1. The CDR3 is CASTLDRVWRETQYF. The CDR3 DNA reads TGTGCCAGCACCCTAGACAGGGTATGGCGAGAGACCCAGTACTTC. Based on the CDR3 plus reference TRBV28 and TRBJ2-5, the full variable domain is DVKVTQSSRYLVKRTGEKVFLECVQDMDHENMFWYRQDPGLGLRLIYFSYDVKMKEKGDIPEGYSVSREKKERFSLILESASTNQTSMYLCASTLDRVWRETQYFGPGTRLLVL.